These T cell receptor beta chains were read from a single sample in a study of cytomegalovirus exposure and HLA in healthy donors. Assay used: immunoSEQ multiplex PCR; TCRdb lists only in-frame clones, some missing. The data contain 150,000 to 200,000 clones, 70% to 90% of them singletons. Specimen: PBMCs. Receptors originate from a young man in good health and CMV-seropositive. Both conserved end residues are part of each CDR3. A D gene is named only where the DNA matches it firmly. Clone size appears in some rows only: once, few, many, or a class for an expanded clone.

j_call | v_call | clone_size | d_call | cdr3_nt | cdr3_aa
TRBJ2-2 | TRBV5-1 | . | TRBD1 | TGCGCCAGCAGTGAAAACCAGGGACAGGAATTCACCGGGGAGCTGTTTTTT | CASSENQGQEFTGELFF
TRBJ2-7 | TRBV30 | . | TRBD1 | TGTGCCTGGGGGTCGGGACAGGGCTACGAGCAGTACTTC | CAWGSGQGYEQYF
TRBJ2-1 | TRBV6-5 | . | TRBD2 | TGTGCCAGCAGTTACTCGGTAGCGGGGACACCCAATGAGCAGTTCTTC | CASSYSVAGTPNEQFF
TRBJ2-7 | TRBV5-1 | . | . | TGCGCCAGCAGGGGACTCGGCGTCGAGCAGTACTTC | CASRGLGVEQYF
TRBJ1-4 | TRBV2 | . | . | TGTGCCAGCAGTGCTTGGCATCCGGGGGAGGCAACTAATGAAAAACTGTTTTTT | CASSAWHPGEATNEKLFF
TRBJ2-7 | TRBV7-9 | . | TRBD1 | TGTGCCAGCAGCCCACGAGACCCGGGACAGGGGACCTACGAGCAGTACTTC | CASSPRDPGQGTYEQYF
TRBJ1-1 | TRBV5-5 | few | . | TGTGCCAGCGGTCTACAGGTCGACTTT | CASGLQVDF
TRBJ1-5 | TRBV11-2 | . | . | TGTGCCAGCAGCTCGACAGGACGAAATCAGCCCCAGCATTTT | CASSSTGRNQPQHF
TRBJ1-1 | TRBV6-4 | . | . | TGTGCCAGCAGTGACAGGCCCGGGGGGAACACTGAAGCTTTCTTT | CASSDRPGGNTEAFF
TRBJ2-6 | TRBV27 | . | . | TGTGCCAGCAGTGGTGCGGCCTCTGGGGCCAACGTCCTGACTTTC | CASSGAASGANVLTF
TRBJ1-5 | TRBV27 | once | TRBD1 | TGTGCCAGCAGTCCGCGGGCACAGGGGTTGGATCAGCCCCAGCATTTT | CASSPRAQGLDQPQHF
TRBJ1-5 | TRBV9 | . | . | TGTGCCAGCAATGAGGGGGGCAATCAGCCCCAGCATTTT | CASNEGGNQPQHF
TRBJ1-1 | TRBV5-1 | . | . | TGCGCCAGCAGCTTAGAAAGGACAGCCGTCACGGGGGCTTTCTTT | CASSLERTAVTGAFF
TRBJ2-5 | TRBV5-6 | few | TRBD1 | TGTGCCAGCACCGGTTTGGGACAGTCATACCAAGAGACCCAGTACTTC | CASTGLGQSYQETQYF
TRBJ2-1 | TRBV5-6 | . | TRBD2 | TGTGCCAGCAGCTTGGACGCGGGGGGGCGGTACAATGAGCAGTTCTTC | CASSLDAGGRYNEQFF
TRBJ1-1 | TRBV27 | once | TRBD1 | TGTGCCAGCAGTTCGGACAGGGGGAGAGGAAACACTGAAGCTTTCTTT | CASSSDRGRGNTEAFF
TRBJ2-7 | TRBV19 | . | TRBD1 | TGTGCCAGTAGTATAGTGGTTGGACAGGGGGTCGCCGAGCAGTACTTC | CASSIVVGQGVAEQYF
TRBJ2-5 | TRBV7-8 | . | . | TGTGCCAGCAGCCCGCGTCGGGGGACCCAGTACTTC | CASSPRRGTQYF
TRBJ2-5 | TRBV7-8 | . | . | TGTGCCAGCAGCTTACCGGAGACCCAGTACTTC | CASSLPETQYF
TRBJ2-1 | TRBV10-3 | . | . | TGTGCCATCAGTGAGGTTATTCGGGGTGGAGGCCCCAATGAGCAGTTCTTC | CAISEVIRGGGPNEQFF
TRBJ2-5 | TRBV6-5 | . | . | TGTGCCAGCTTCCCACAGGCTAGACCCTCAGGGACCCAGTACTTC | CASFPQARPSGTQYF
TRBJ2-7 | TRBV7-9 | . | TRBD1 | TGTGCCAGCAGCTTTATGACAGGGGCATTAGGATACGAGCAGTACTTC | CASSFMTGALGYEQYF
TRBJ2-1 | TRBV13 | few | TRBD2 | TGTGCCAGCAGCTCGGGACTAGAGGGCAATGAGCAGTTCTTC | CASSSGLEGNEQFF
TRBJ2-3 | TRBV7-2 | . | . | TGTGCCAGCAGCCCGGCTGGCCTAGCCCTCGGGGCAGATACGCAGTATTTT | CASSPAGLALGADTQYF
TRBJ1-6 | TRBV14 | once | . | TGTGCCAGCAGCCGTATCTATAATTCACCCCTCCACTTT | CASSRIYNSPLHF
TRBJ2-2 | TRBV29-1 | . | . | TGCAGCGGTTCGCAGGGGACCGGGGAGCTGTTTTTT | CSGSQGTGELFF
TRBJ1-1 | TRBV27 | . | . | TGTGCCAGCAGTTTCATTGGGCTTGGGAACACTGAAGCTTTCTTT | CASSFIGLGNTEAFF
TRBJ2-5 | TRBV5-6 | once | TRBD1 | TGTGCCAGCAGCGGACAGGCGAAAGAGACCCAGTACTTC | CASSGQAKETQYF
TRBJ2-3 | TRBV20-1 | . | TRBD2 | TGCAGTGCTAGATCCGGGACTAGGCAGTATTTT | CSARSGTRQYF
TRBJ1-1 | TRBV29-1 | once | . | TGCAGCGTCGGGACACCGAACACTGAAGCTTTCTTT | CSVGTPNTEAFF
TRBJ2-2 | TRBV18 | . | . | TGTGCCAGCTCACTCCAATTACAGGGAACCGGGGAGCTGTTTTTT | CASSLQLQGTGELFF
TRBJ2-7 | TRBV29-1 | . | . | TGCAGCGCTACCGCGACAGCATCCTACGAGCAGTACTTC | CSATATASYEQYF
TRBJ1-5 | TRBV6-5 | once | . | TGTGCCAGCAGTTACATCTCAAGGGGGAGTCAGCCCCAGCATTTT | CASSYISRGSQPQHF
TRBJ2-4 | TRBV27 | . | . | TGTGCCAGCAGCCAAGCCCGGGACTTAGCCAAAAACATTCAGTACTTC | CASSQARDLAKNIQYF
TRBJ1-3 | TRBV19 | . | . | TGTGCCAGTAGTGCAGGCATACTCTCGTCTGGAAACACCATATATTTT | CASSAGILSSGNTIYF
TRBJ2-2 | TRBV29-1 | . | TRBD2 | TGCAGCGTGACGACTAGCCTGAACACCGGGGAGCTGTTTTTT | CSVTTSLNTGELFF
TRBJ1-2 | TRBV5-1 | . | . | TGCGCCAGCAGCTTGGGACAGGCTTCGTGGGGCTACACCTTC | CASSLGQASWGYTF
TRBJ1-1 | TRBV2 | . | TRBD1 | TGTGCCAGCAGATACACCGGGACAGGGGAGGTAAACACTGAAGCTTTCTTT | CASRYTGTGEVNTEAFF
TRBJ2-7 | TRBV29-1 | . | TRBD1 | TGCAGCGTGAGGGACAGCAACTCCTACGAGCAGTACTTC | CSVRDSNSYEQYF
TRBJ1-6 | TRBV7-9 | few | TRBD1 | TGTGCCAGCAGCTCCACAGGGGGCGCCTCACCCCTCCACTTT | CASSSTGGASPLHF
TRBJ1-2 | TRBV19 | . | TRBD1 | TGTGCCAGTCGACAGGGGAATGGCTACACCTTC | CASRQGNGYTF
TRBJ1-6 | TRBV5-4 | . | . | TGTGCCAGCAGCGTAAGACAAAAGAGGGATAATTCACCCCTCCACTTT | CASSVRQKRDNSPLHF
TRBJ2-1 | TRBV9 | . | . | TGTGCCAGCAGCGTGGAGCCGAGACCCCACAATGAGCAGTTCTTC | CASSVEPRPHNEQFF
TRBJ1-2 | TRBV4-3 | . | . | TGCGCCAGCAGCCCCCGTTCGTCGAGCCCTTATGGCTACACCTTC | CASSPRSSSPYGYTF
TRBJ1-6 | TRBV2 | . | TRBD1 | TGTGCCAGCAGTGAAGAGTGGACAGGGAGTTCACCCCTCCACTTT | CASSEEWTGSSPLHF
TRBJ2-3 | TRBV11-2 | once | . | TGTGCCAGCAGCCTCAGAATCGCTGATACGCAGTATTTT | CASSLRIADTQYF
TRBJ2-7 | TRBV7-6 | once | TRBD1 | TGTGCCAGCAGCCAGACGGACAGGGGGCTTGTCGAGCAGTACTTC | CASSQTDRGLVEQYF
TRBJ1-5 | TRBV11-2 | . | . | TGTGCCAGCAGCCTCTCCTCGGGACTTCTTCAAGGTGGGCCCCAGCATTTT | CASSLSSGLLQGGPQHF
TRBJ1-2 | TRBV19 | once | TRBD1 | TGTGCCAGTAGGGGACAGGTCAATGGCTACACCTTC | CASRGQVNGYTF
TRBJ1-2 | TRBV7-3 | few | . | TGTGCCAGCAGCTTAGGGGCCAACTATGGCTACACCTTC | CASSLGANYGYTF
TRBJ2-5 | TRBV28 | . | . | TGTGCCAGCAAGAACGGCAGAAAAAGGGGGGAGACCCAGTACTTC | CASKNGRKRGETQYF
TRBJ1-2 | TRBV7-9 | . | TRBD1 | TGTGCCAGCAGCTTAGCACAGGGGATTGGGGGCTACACCTTC | CASSLAQGIGGYTF
TRBJ1-5 | TRBV6-1 | . | TRBD1 | TGTGCCAGCAGGTGGACAGGGCTTAGCAATCAGCCCCAGCATTTT | CASRWTGLSNQPQHF
TRBJ1-1 | TRBV30 | . | TRBD1 | TGTGCCTGGAGTAAAGGGGGCAAGGTCACTGAAGCTTTCTTT | CAWSKGGKVTEAFF
TRBJ1-2 | TRBV18 | once | . | TGTGCCAGCTCACCGAAGACAGTTAATGGCTACACCTTC | CASSPKTVNGYTF
TRBJ1-5 | TRBV10-2 | . | . | TGCGCCAGCAGTCCCGGTGTTAGCAATCAGCCCCAGCATTTT | CASSPGVSNQPQHF
TRBJ2-3 | TRBV9 | . | . | TGTGCCAGCAGTTCCGGGACTGGAAACACAGATACGCAGTATTTT | CASSSGTGNTDTQYF
TRBJ2-1 | TRBV10-2 | . | . | TGCGCCAGCACTCGACAGAAGGAAGTTCAGGGTGAGCAGTTCTTC | CASTRQKEVQGEQFF
TRBJ1-6 | TRBV7-2 | . | TRBD1 | TGTGCCAGCAGCTCTACAGGGGGCGCGAGGGGGTATTCACCCCTCCACTTT | CASSSTGGARGYSPLHF